The T cell receptor (beta chain) under discussion was sequenced for a study of Ad26.COV2.S vaccination and SARS-CoV-2 variants. Trimming cost V 5 bases and J 4 bases, with 18 bases left between them. The CDR3 is made up of 16 amino acids. Germline values: CDR1 SGHTA, CDR2 FQGNSA. Only in-frame clones appear in the TCRdb table, and some are missing; sequencing was by immunoSEQ multiplex PCR. The sample comprises about 350,000 clones, about 90% of which are singletons, and 3.9% rests with the top ten. The sample here was peripheral blood, taken after recovery from COVID-19. This chain uses TRBV7-2 with TRBJ1-3; TRBD1 is a possible D gene (5 bases). The receptor was isolated from a human donor who had recovered from COVID-19. The CDR3 bases are TGTGCCAGCAGCCCGACGGGGGGGTTAGTGGGAAACACCATATATTTT. Residues: CASSPTGGLVGNTIYF.